The sequence of this T cell receptor (beta chain) was determined in a study of blood T cells in healthy people across ages. This clonotype was seen a handful of times. Germline values: CDR1 DFQATT, CDR2 SNEGSKA (reference sequence). Trimming removed 1 base from V and 2 bases from J, with 11 bases in between. CDR3 size: 14 residues. Then a second PCR, running about 6 to 12 cycles, was carried out with a sample-barcoded 5' primer and a J-beta primer mix. Every cDNA molecule carried a tag from a template-switch adaptor bearing 12 random nucleotides. TCRdb re-called the 5' RACE reads with MiXCR, one entry per CDR3 protein. The sample includes some 930,000 distinct CDR3 sequences, about 27% of them seen just once. The sample also formed part of further work on T cells of mothers and their children.

Sequences were obtained from blood. The chain couples TRBV20-1 to TRBJ1-1; perhaps TRBD1 as D (6 bases). The clonotype originates from a woman aged 40 to 50 in good health. In DNA form, the CDR3 reads TGCAGTGCTAGAGCAATGGGGGGCAACACTGAAGCTTTCTTT. This codes for CSARAMGGNTEAFF.